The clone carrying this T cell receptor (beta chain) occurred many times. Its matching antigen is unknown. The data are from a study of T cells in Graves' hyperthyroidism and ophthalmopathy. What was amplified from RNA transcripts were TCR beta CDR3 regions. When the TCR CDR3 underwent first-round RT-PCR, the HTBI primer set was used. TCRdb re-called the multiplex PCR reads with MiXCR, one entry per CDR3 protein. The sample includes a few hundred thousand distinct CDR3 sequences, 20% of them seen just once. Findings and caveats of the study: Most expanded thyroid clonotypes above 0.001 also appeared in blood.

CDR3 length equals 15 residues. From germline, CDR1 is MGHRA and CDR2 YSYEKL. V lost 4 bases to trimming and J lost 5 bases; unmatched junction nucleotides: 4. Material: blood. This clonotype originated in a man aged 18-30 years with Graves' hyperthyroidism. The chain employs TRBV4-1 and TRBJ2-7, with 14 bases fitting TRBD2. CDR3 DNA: TGCGCCAGCAGCCGGGGACTAGCGGGGGTACACGAGCAGTACTTC. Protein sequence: CASSRGLAGVHEQYF.